This TCR beta chain was documented in a study of control samples from healthy donors and cancer patients. CDR1 is LNHDA and CDR2 is SQIVND in the germline V gene (reference sequence). After removal of 4 bases from V and 5 bases from J, the junction contained 11 bases not matched to a gene. The CDR3 runs to 16 residues. The data were produced by immunoSEQ multiplex PCR, yet TCRdb's version contains in-frame clones alone and is incomplete. This sample yields about 160,000 clones, of which roughly 94% are seen a single time; 14% belongs to the top ten. The chain is built from TRBV19 and TRBJ1-1; 9 nucleotides agree with TRBD1. The sequencing sample was made of PBMCs. This sequence originates from a man in his sixties with colorectal cancer. CDR3 coding DNA: TGTGCCAGTAGTACCGACAGGGGGGACCCTAAAACTGAAGCTTTCTTT. Residues: CASSTDRGDPKTEAFF.